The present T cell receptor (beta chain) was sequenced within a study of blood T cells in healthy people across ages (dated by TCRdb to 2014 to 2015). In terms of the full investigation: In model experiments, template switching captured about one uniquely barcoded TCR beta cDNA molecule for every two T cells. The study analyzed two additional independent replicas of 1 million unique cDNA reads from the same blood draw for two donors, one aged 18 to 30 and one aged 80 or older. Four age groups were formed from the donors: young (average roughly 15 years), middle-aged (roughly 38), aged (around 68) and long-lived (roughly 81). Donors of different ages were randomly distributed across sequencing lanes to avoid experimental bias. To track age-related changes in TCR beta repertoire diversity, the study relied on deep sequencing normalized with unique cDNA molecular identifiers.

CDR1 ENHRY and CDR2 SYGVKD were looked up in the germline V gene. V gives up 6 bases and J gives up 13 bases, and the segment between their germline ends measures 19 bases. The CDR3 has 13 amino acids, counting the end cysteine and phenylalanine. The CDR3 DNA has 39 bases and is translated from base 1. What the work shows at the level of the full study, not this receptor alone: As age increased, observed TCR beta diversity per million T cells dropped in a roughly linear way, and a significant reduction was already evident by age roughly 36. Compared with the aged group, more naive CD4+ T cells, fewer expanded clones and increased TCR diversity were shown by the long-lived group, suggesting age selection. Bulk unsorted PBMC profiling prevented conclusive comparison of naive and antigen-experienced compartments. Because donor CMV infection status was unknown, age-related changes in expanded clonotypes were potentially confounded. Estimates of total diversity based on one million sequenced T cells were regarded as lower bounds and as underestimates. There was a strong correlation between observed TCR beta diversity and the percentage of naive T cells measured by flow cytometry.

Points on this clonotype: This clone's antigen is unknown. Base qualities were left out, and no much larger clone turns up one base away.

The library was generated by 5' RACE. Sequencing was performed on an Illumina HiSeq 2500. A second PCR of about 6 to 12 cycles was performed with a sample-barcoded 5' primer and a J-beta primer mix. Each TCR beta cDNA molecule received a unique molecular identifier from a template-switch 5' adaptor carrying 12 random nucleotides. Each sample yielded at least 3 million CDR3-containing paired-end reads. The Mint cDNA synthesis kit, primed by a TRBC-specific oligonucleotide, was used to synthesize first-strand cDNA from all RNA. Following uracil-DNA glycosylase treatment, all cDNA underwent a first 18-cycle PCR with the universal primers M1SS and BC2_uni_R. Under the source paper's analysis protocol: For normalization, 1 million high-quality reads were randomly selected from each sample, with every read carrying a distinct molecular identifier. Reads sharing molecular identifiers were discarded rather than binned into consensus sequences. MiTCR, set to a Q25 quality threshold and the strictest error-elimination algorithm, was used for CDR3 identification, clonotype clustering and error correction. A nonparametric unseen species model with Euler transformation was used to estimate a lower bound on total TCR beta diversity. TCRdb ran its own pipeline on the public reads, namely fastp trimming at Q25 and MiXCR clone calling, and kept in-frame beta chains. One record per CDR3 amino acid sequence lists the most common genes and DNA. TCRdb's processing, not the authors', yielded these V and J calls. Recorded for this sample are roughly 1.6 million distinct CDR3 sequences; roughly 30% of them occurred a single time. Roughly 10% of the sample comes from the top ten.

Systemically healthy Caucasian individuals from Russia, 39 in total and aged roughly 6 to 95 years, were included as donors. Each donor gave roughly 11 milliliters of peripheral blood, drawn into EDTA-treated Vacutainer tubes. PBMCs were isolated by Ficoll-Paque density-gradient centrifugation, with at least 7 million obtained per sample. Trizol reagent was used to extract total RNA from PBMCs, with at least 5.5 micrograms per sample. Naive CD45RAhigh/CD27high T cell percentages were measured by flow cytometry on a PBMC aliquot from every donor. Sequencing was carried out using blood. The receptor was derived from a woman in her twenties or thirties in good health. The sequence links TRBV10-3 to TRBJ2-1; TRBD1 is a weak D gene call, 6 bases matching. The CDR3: CAISDTGPETQFF. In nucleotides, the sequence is TGTGCCATCAGCGATACAGGGCCGGAGACCCAGTTCTTC.